This TCR beta chain was recorded in a study of metastatic and nonmetastatic thyroid tumors. The wider study: Repertoire comparison spanned blood and tumor or nodule tissue of malignant and benign thyroid patients.

Prior to thyroid surgery, none of the patients had received any treatment. This clone turned up a few times. Its target is unknown. The germline gene is not matched at one end of the junction; a read error may be the cause. This CDR3 spans 15 amino acids. Germline V gene lookup returns CDR1 MRHNA and CDR2 SNTAGT. Study-wide findings and caveats: In both blood and tumor samples, TCR beta diversity was reported significantly higher for malignant than benign nodules.

TCRdb reprocessed the PCR reads using MiXCR. The sample carries 13,000 to 15,000 clones, under 35% recorded once. Sequencing used blood. The TCR originated in a female donor with papillary thyroid cancer or a benign thyroid nodule (not recorded which). Some clones in this sample may be carry-over from other donors' samples. This chain joins TRBV6-4 and TRBJ2-7, with D perhaps TRBD1 (5 bases). The CDR3 DNA is TGTGCCAGCAGTTACTCGATTCACCAGGGCCACGAGCAGTACTTC. Protein: CASSYSIHQGHEQYF.